This is a list of T cell receptor beta chains from one sample in a study of cytotoxic CD8 clonotypes in ibrutinib-treated CLL. Assay used: immunoSEQ multiplex PCR; TCRdb lists only in-frame clones, some missing. The table has fewer than 400,000 clones, roughly 67% seen once. The specimen was PBMCs, collected after 36 months of ibrutinib treatment. The receptor set was obtained from a human donor with chronic lymphocytic leukemia. The CDR3 runs from the conserved cysteine through the conserved F or W. Each record gives: V gene, D gene, J gene, clone size, CDR3 protein, CDR3 DNA. D genes are given only for firm matches. Rows give clone size only sometimes, using once, few, many, or a class for an expanded clone.

>TRBV2|TRBD1|TRBJ1-1|few
CASSNRGTEAFF
TGTGCCAGCAGCAACAGGGGCACTGAAGCTTTCTTT
>TRBV7-6|TRBD2|TRBJ2-5|.
CASSQWTSAETQYF
TGTGCCAGCAGTCAATGGACTAGCGCCGAGACCCAGTACTTC
>TRBV6-5|TRBD2|TRBJ2-3|.
CASSYGLAASTDTQYF
TGTGCCAGCAGTTACGGCCTAGCGGCTAGCACAGATACGCAGTATTTT
>TRBV9|.|TRBJ2-7|.
CASSVDLVSRIGSYEQYF
TGTGCCAGCAGCGTAGACCTAGTATCCCGTATTGGCTCCTACGAGCAGTACTTC
>TRBV7-6|.|TRBJ2-2|.
CASSLVPGGGGELFF
TGTGCCAGCAGCTTAGTCCCCGGGGGCGGAGGGGAGCTGTTTTTT
>TRBV7-8|.|TRBJ2-5|few
CATQETQYF
TGTGCCACTCAAGAGACCCAGTACTTC
>TRBV19|.|TRBJ2-6|.
CASSIDVVGRARTF
TGTGCCAGTAGTATAGACGTGGTTGGCAGGGCCAGAACTTTC
>TRBV2|TRBD1|TRBJ2-1|.
CASSEEQGVWNEQFF
TGTGCCAGCAGTGAAGAACAGGGGGTTTGGAATGAGCAGTTCTTC
>TRBV18|.|TRBJ2-3|.
CASSPANPGLRTDTQYF
TGTGCCAGCTCACCTGCCAATCCGGGACTCCGCACAGATACGCAGTATTTT
>TRBV5-1|.|TRBJ2-1|.
CASSLSVPNNEQFF
TGCGCCAGCAGCTTGTCGGTCCCTAACAATGAGCAGTTCTTC
>TRBV6-1|TRBD2|TRBJ2-1|.
CASSERLALDEQFF
TGTGCCAGCAGTGAGCGACTAGCGTTAGATGAGCAGTTCTTC
>TRBV27|.|TRBJ2-2|.
CASSSLAGELFF
TGTGCCAGCAGCAGCCTTGCCGGGGAGCTGTTTTTT
>TRBV7-8|.|TRBJ2-3|.
CASRRITGLTDTQYF
TGTGCCAGCAGGCGAATCACTGGTCTCACAGATACGCAGTATTTT
>TRBV18|TRBD2|TRBJ2-1|.
CASSPKSGRDEQFF
TGTGCCAGCTCACCTAAGAGCGGGAGGGACGAGCAGTTCTTC
>TRBV14|.|TRBJ2-3|.
CASSHLVTDTQYF
TGTGCCAGCAGCCACCTAGTTACAGATACGCAGTATTTT
>TRBV5-6|.|TRBJ1-3|.
CASSMAGSAEGDTIYF
TGTGCCAGCAGCATGGCGGGGTCCGCGGAGGGGGACACCATATATTTT
>TRBV11-2|.|TRBJ2-5|.
CASSERGATQETQYF
TGTGCCAGCAGCGAACGGGGGGCTACCCAAGAGACCCAGTACTTC
>TRBV6-1|TRBD1|TRBJ1-2|.
CASSEAGQAAYGYTF
TGTGCCAGCAGTGAAGCTGGACAGGCAGCCTATGGCTACACCTTC
>TRBV7-9|.|TRBJ2-5|many
CASSSAPSHQETQYF
TGTGCCAGCAGTTCCGCGCCCTCACACCAAGAGACCCAGTACTTC
>TRBV2|.|TRBJ2-5|.
CASTRSGETQYF
TGTGCCAGCACTAGGAGCGGGGAGACCCAGTACTTC
>TRBV7-9|.|TRBJ2-5|few
CASSPEQAAGETQYF
TGTGCCAGCAGCCCCGAACAGGCGGCGGGGGAGACCCAGTACTTC
>TRBV29-1|.|TRBJ2-3|.
CSVAGQRTDTQYF
TGCAGCGTTGCCGGGCAGCGCACAGATACGCAGTATTTT
>TRBV7-9|.|TRBJ2-5|.
CAGSFRQPTGETQYF
TGTGCCGGCAGCTTCAGACAACCTACAGGGGAGACCCAGTACTTC
>TRBV27|TRBD2|TRBJ2-4|.
CASSFRSGARGAKNIQYF
TGTGCCAGCAGCTTCCGTAGCGGGGCGAGGGGAGCCAAAAACATTCAGTACTTC
>TRBV4-2|.|TRBJ1-5|.
CASSQEGGGPQPQHF
TGTGCCAGCAGCCAAGAAGGCGGGGGGCCTCAGCCCCAGCATTTT
>TRBV4-1|.|TRBJ2-3|.
CASSQDRGATYRTDTQYF
TGCGCCAGCAGCCAAGATCGCGGGGCCACATACCGCACAGATACGCAGTATTTT
>TRBV5-4|.|TRBJ2-7|.
CASSFIDREAQYF
TGTGCCAGCAGCTTCATCGACAGGGAGGCCCAGTACTTC
>TRBV5-4|.|TRBJ1-1|.
CASSLGPSEAFF
TGTGCCAGCAGCTTGGGGCCATCTGAAGCTTTCTTT
>TRBV4-1|.|TRBJ1-5|once
CASSRLSLGGGINQPQHF
TGCGCCAGCAGCCGCCTCTCTCTAGGTGGGGGAATCAATCAGCCCCAGCATTTT